These T cell receptor beta chains were read from a single sample in a study of blood T cells in healthy people across ages. TCRdb re-derived calls from the 5' RACE reads in MiXCR, one entry per CDR3 protein. The table includes hundreds of thousands of distinct CDR3 sequences, over 40% detected once. What was sequenced was blood. The receptors were sampled from a man at least 80 years old in good health. Both conserved end residues are part of each CDR3. The D gene is left open where the match is weak. The size of a clone is reported for some rows only, either as once, few or many, or as a class for expanded clones.

D,V,size,J,DNA,CDR3
.,TRBV11-2,.,TRBJ1-5,TGTGCCAGCAGCTCGACAAATAATCAGCCCCAGCATTTT,CASSSTNNQPQHF
.,TRBV12-3/TRBV12-4,few,TRBJ2-1,TGTGCCAGCAGTAGAGAGGGAGGGGGGCGCAGACGAGGTGAGCAGTTCTTC,CASSREGGGRRRGEQFF
.,TRBV7-9,few,TRBJ1-1,TGTGCCAGCAGCTTAGGTAGTCGAATGAGCGCTGAAGCTTTCTTT,CASSLGSRMSAEAFF
TRBD2,TRBV10-3,.,TRBJ2-3,TGTGCCACGCTAGCGGGGGGGCAGACAGATACGCAGTATTTT,CATLAGGQTDTQYF
.,TRBV4-3,.,TRBJ1-6,TGCGCCAGCAGCCGACTGAGTATTTCGAGCTCCTATAATTCACCCCTCCACTTT,CASSRLSISSSYNSPLHF
TRBD1,TRBV7-2,.,TRBJ1-2,TGTGCCAGCAGTCGTACGGGACAGGGTGACTATGGCTACACCTTC,CASSRTGQGDYGYTF
TRBD2,TRBV6-1,.,TRBJ2-5,TGTGCCAGCAGTGGCTCTAGCGGGAGTGGGGAGACCCAGTACTTC,CASSGSSGSGETQYF
.,TRBV9,many,TRBJ1-6,TGTGCCAGCAGCGGGGGAACGGGGACGGCTGATTCACCCCTCCACTTT,CASSGGTGTADSPLHF
.,TRBV20-1,.,TRBJ1-4,TGCAGTGCTTCCCCGGGGGCAACTAATGAAAAACTGTTTTTT,CSASPGATNEKLFF
.,TRBV20-1,many,TRBJ2-3,TGCAGTGCTAGAGGCCCACCACGGACGGATACGCAGTATTTT,CSARGPPRTDTQYF
.,TRBV11-2,.,TRBJ2-6,TGCGCCAGCAGCTTAGAAGGGCTCAATCCCCGCGGGGCCAACGTCCTGACTTTC,CASSLEGLNPRGANVLTF
.,TRBV6-4,.,TRBJ1-1,TGTGCCAGCAGAAAGACAGGGAACACTGAAGCTTTCTTT,CASRKTGNTEAFF
.,TRBV7-2,.,TRBJ2-7,TGTGCCAGTACCCTCGTGGGGGGGGCTTCTGGCTACGAGCAGTACTTC,CASTLVGGASGYEQYF
.,TRBV4-2,.,TRBJ1-2,TGTGCCAGCAGCCAAGGGGGACGGGGTAACTATGGCTACACCTTC,CASSQGGRGNYGYTF
.,TRBV6-5,.,TRBJ1-2,TGTGCCAGCAGCCAACTCGGCGGGGTGGACTATGGCTACACCTTC,CASSQLGGVDYGYTF
.,TRBV7-9,.,TRBJ2-3,TGTGCCAGCAGCTTAGATGGGGGGGGCAATACGCAGTATTTT,CASSLDGGGNTQYF
TRBD1,TRBV10-3,few,TRBJ2-6,TGTGCCATCAGCACCGGGACAGGGGCTGGGGCCAACGTCCTGACTTTC,CAISTGTGAGANVLTF
.,TRBV20-1,.,TRBJ2-5,TGCAGTGCTAGAGGTTTTTATAGCAATAAGGAGACCCAGTACTTC,CSARGFYSNKETQYF
.,TRBV4-1,once,TRBJ1-2,TGCGCCAGCAGCCAAGAGGCCAGTGACTACACCTTC,CASSQEASDYTF
.,TRBV6-5,.,TRBJ2-2,TGTGCCAGCAGTGGGGACTGGATGAACACCGGGGAGCTGTTTTTT,CASSGDWMNTGELFF
.,TRBV5-6,.,TRBJ2-3,TGTGCCAGCAGCGTCGATATAACAGATACGCAGTATTTT,CASSVDITDTQYF
TRBD1,TRBV6-2/TRBV6-3,.,TRBJ1-1,TGTGCCAGCACCGTGCAGGGGGCATGGACTGAAGCTTTCTTT,CASTVQGAWTEAFF
TRBD1,TRBV7-2,.,TRBJ2-7,TGTGCCAGCAGCGCGGACAGGGGCCCCTACGAGCAGTACTTC,CASSADRGPYEQYF
.,TRBV20-1,many,TRBJ2-5,TGCAGTGCTCCCCGTGGGGGGGCACAAGAGACCCAGTACTTC,CSAPRGGAQETQYF
TRBD2,TRBV7-2,.,TRBJ2-7,TGTGCCAGCAGGCCCTCCGGGAGGGTCGACGAGCAGTACTTC,CASRPSGRVDEQYF
TRBD1,TRBV7-8,.,TRBJ1-2,TGTGCCAGCAGCATCCGGGACAGGGACTATGGCTACACCTTC,CASSIRDRDYGYTF
TRBD1,TRBV28,.,TRBJ2-7,TGTGCCAGCAGTTTATATGGGACAGGGCTTGGGAACGAGCAGTACTTC,CASSLYGTGLGNEQYF
.,TRBV3-1,few,TRBJ2-4,TGTGCCAGCAGCCAAGATCGGGTAGGGCGGAAAAACATTCAGTACTTC,CASSQDRVGRKNIQYF
.,TRBV11-2,.,TRBJ2-7,TGTGCCAGCAGCCCCCGGGGCGCTGGTTTCGAGCAGTACTTC,CASSPRGAGFEQYF
TRBD1,TRBV15,.,TRBJ2-3,TGTGCCACCAGGACAGGGTCCACAGATACGCAGTATTTT,CATRTGSTDTQYF
.,TRBV20-1,.,TRBJ1-6,TGCAGTGCTAGAGGATTACAGGGTGATTCACCCCTCCACTTT,CSARGLQGDSPLHF
.,TRBV7-3,few,TRBJ2-3,TGTGCCAGCAGCTTAATAGTCCCGGCCTTCGGGGAAAGTGGCACAGATACGCAGTATTTT,CASSLIVPAFGESGTDTQYF
TRBD2,TRBV11-2,.,TRBJ2-1,TGTGCCAGCAGCTTACGAGCGGGAAGGAGTGAGCAGTTCTTC,CASSLRAGRSEQFF
TRBD1,TRBV20-1,.,TRBJ2-3,TGCAGTGCTAGGGATGACTCACAGGGGAGCACAGATACGCAGTATTTT,CSARDDSQGSTDTQYF
TRBD1,TRBV20-1,few,TRBJ2-5,TGCAGTGCTCTAGTAACGGGACAGTACAATGAGCAGTACTTC,CSALVTGQYNEQYF